This T cell receptor beta chain was documented in a study of shared clonotypes between healthy human individuals. With 5 bases removed from V and 2 bases from J, the gap between germline ends came to 19 bases. The CDR3 length is 17 residues. CDR1 is SGHRS, CDR2 YFSETQ, per germline. In regard to this clone: The antigen is undetermined.

Sorted-subset replicate PCR reactions were performed with about 190 ng DNA, corresponding to tens of thousands of T cell genomes. Sequencing used immunoSEQ multiplex PCR; TCRdb keeps in-frame clones, though not all of them. The table includes under 1,100,000 clones, about 80% detected once. Whole-study findings and limits: Richness estimates generally favored naive over memory subsets. Non-shared clonotypes showed lower generation probabilities than clonotypes common to all four donors. Blood was the sole source, and tissue repertoires probably differ.

Sample: memory CD4+ T cells sorted from blood. Subset: CD45RA-negative fraction. This clonotype was sampled from a man aged 18 to 29 in good health. The V call is TRBV5-1, the J call TRBJ2-2; weak D call: TRBD2 (6 bases). CDR3 sequence (DNA): TGCGCCAGCAGTCCCACGGGACTCCCAAAAAACACCGGGGAGCTGTTTTTT. This translates into CASSPTGLPKNTGELFF.